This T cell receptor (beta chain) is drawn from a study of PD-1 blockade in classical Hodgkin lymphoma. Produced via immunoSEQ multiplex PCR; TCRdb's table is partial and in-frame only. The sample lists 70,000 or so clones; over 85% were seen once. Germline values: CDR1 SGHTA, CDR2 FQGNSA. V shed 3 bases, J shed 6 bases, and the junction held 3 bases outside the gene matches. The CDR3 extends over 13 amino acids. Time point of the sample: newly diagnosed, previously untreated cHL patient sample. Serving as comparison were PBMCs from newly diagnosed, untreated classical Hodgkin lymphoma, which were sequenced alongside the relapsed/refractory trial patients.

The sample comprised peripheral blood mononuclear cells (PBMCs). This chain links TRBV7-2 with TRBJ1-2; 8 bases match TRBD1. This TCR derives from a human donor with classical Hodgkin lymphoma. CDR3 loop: CASSFQTGDGYTF. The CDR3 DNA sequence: TGTGCCAGCAGCTTTCAGACAGGGGATGGCTACACCTTC.